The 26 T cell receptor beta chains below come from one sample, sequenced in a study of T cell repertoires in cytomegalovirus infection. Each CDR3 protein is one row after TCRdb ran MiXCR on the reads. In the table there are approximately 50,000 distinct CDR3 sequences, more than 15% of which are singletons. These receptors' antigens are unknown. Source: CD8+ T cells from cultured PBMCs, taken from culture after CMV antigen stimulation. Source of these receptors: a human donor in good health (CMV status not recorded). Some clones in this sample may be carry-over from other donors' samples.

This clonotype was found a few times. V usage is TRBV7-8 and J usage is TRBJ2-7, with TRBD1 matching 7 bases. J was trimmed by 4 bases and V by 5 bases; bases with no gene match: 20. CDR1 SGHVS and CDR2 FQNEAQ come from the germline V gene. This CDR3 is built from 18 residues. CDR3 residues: CASSEGGLQGSALYEQYF. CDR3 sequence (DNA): TGTGCCAGCAGCGAGGGCGGTCTACAGGGGTCCGCCCTATACGAGCAGTACTTC.

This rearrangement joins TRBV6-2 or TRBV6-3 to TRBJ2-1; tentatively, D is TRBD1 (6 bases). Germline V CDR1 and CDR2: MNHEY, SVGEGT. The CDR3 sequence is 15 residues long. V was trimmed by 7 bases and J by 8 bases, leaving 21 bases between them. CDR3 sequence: CASKIQGTKIDEQFF. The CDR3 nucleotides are TGTGCCAGCAAGATACAGGGCACGAAGATCGATGAGCAGTTCTTC.

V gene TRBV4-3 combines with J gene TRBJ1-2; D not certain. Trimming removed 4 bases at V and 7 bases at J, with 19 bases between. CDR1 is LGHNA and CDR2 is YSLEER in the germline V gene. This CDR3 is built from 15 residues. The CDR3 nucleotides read TGCGCCAGCAGCCCAATCGCCGGGGAGGAAAGTGGCTACACCTTC. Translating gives CASSPIAGEESGYTF.

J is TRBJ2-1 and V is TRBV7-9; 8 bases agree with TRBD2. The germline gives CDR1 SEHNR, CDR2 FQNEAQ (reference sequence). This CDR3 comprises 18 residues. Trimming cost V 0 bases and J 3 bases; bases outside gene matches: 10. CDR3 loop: CASSLAHRDSGDYNEQFF. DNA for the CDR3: TGTGCCAGCAGCTTAGCGCACCGGGATAGCGGGGACTACAATGAGCAGTTCTTC.

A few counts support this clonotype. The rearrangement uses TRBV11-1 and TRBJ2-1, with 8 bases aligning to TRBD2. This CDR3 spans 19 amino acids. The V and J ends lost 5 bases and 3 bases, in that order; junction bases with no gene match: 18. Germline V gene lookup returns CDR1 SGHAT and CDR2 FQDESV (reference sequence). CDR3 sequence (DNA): TGTGCCAGCAGCCCCCGGGGAGGACTAGCAAGAGTCGGCTACAATGAGCAGTTCTTC. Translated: CASSPRGGLARVGYNEQFF.

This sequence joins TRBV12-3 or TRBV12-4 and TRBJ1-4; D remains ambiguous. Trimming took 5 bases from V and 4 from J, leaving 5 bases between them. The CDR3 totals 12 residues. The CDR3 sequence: CASSLHNEKLFF. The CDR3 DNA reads TGTGCCAGCAGTCTCCATAATGAAAAACTGTTTTTT.

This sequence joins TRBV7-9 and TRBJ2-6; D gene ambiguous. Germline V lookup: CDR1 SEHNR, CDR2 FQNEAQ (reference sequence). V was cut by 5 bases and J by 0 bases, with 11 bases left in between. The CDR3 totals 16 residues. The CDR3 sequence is CASSPSVHSGANVLTF. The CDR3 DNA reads TGTGCCAGCAGCCCATCAGTCCACTCTGGGGCCAACGTCCTGACTTTC.

CDR3 nucleotides: TGTGCCAGCAGCCCCCGCCCGGGACAGGGCTACAATGAGCAGTTCTTC. This translates into CASSPRPGQGYNEQFF. The chain employs TRBV9 and TRBJ2-1, with 9 bases identical to TRBD1. Germline CDR1 reads SGDLS; CDR2 reads YYNGEE. This CDR3 region has 16 residues. Trimming at V came to 4 bases and at J to 3 bases, leaving 8 bases not matched to a gene.

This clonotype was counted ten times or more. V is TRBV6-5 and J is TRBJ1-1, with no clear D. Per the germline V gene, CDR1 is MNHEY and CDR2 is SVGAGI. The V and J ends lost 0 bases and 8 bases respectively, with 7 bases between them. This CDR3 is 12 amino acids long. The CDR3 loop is CASSYSTGEAFF. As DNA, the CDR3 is TGTGCCAGCAGTTACTCCACGGGGGAAGCTTTCTTT.

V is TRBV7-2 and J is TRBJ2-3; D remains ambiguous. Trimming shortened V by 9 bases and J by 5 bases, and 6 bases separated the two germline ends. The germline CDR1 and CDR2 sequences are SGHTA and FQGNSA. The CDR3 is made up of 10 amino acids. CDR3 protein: CASSVDTQYF. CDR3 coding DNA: TGTGCCAGTTCAGTAGATACGCAGTATTTT.

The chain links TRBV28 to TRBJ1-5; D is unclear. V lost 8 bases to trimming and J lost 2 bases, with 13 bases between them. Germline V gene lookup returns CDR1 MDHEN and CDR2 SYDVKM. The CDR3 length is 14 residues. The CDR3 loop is CASDESWGNQPQHF. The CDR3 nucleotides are TGTGCCAGCGACGAAAGTTGGGGCAATCAGCCCCAGCATTTT.

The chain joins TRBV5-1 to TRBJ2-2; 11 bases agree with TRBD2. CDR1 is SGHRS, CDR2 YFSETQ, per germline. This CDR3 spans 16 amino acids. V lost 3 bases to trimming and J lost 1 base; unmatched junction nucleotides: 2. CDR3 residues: CASSYTSGGNTGELFF. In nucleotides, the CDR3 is TGCGCCAGCAGCTACACTAGCGGGGGGAACACCGGGGAGCTGTTTTTT.

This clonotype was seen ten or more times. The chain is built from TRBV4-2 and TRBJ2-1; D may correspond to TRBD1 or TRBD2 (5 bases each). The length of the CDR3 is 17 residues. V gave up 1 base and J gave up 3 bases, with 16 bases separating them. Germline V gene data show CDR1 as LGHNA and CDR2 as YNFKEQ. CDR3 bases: TGTGCCAGCAGCCAAGCAGTGGTCGGGACGGACTACAATGAGCAGTTCTTC. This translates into CASSQAVVGTDYNEQFF.

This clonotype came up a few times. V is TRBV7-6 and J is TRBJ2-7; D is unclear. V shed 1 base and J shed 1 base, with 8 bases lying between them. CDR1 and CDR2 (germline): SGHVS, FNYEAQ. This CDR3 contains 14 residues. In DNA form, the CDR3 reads TGTGCCAGCAGCTTAGGAGACGGTTCCTACGAGCAGTACTTC. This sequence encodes CASSLGDGSYEQYF.

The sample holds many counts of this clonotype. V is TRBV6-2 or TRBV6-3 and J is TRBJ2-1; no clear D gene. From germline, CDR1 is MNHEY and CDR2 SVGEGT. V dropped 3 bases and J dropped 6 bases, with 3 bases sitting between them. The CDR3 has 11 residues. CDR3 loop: CASSYSNEQFF. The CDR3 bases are TGTGCCAGCAGTTATTCCAATGAGCAGTTCTTC.

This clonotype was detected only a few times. The DNA of the CDR3 is TGTGCCAGCAGTTTACCCGGGACAGACTACGAGCAGTACTTC. Translation gives CASSLPGTDYEQYF. This rearrangement joins TRBV28 to TRBJ2-7; 7 nucleotides match TRBD1. CDR1 and CDR2 from the germline V gene are MDHEN and SYDVKM. The CDR3 contains 14 residues. Germline trimming cut 2 bases from V and 3 bases from J; bases unmatched to any gene: 4.

In nucleotides, the CDR3 is TGTGCCAGCAGTTTAGTCCAGCCCTCTAACTATGGCTACACCTTC. It is translated as CASSLVQPSNYGYTF. J is TRBJ1-2 and V is TRBV27; D is uncertain. The CDR3 has 15 amino acids. The V end lost 2 bases, the J end lost 0 bases, and 10 bases lay between the germline ends. CDR1 MNHEY and CDR2 SMNVEV come from the germline V gene (reference sequence).

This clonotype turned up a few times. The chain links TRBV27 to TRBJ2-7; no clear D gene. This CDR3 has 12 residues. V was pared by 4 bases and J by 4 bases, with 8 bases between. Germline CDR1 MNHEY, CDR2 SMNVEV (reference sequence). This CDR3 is CASSSNTYEQYF. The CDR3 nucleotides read TGTGCCAGCAGTTCCAACACGTACGAGCAGTACTTC.

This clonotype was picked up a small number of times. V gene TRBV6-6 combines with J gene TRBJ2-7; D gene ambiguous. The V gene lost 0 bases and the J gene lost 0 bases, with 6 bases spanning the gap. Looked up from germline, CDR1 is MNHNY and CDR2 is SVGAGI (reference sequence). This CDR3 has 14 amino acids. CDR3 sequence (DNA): TGTGCCAGCAGTTACTCAGAGTCCTCCTACGAGCAGTACTTC. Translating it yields CASSYSESSYEQYF.

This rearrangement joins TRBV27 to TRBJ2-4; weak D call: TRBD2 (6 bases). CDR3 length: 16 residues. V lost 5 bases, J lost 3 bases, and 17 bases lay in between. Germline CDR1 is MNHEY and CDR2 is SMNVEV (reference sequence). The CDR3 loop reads CASSPRREVSKNIQYF. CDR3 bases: TGTGCCAGCAGTCCACGGAGGGAGGTCAGCAAAAACATTCAGTACTTC.

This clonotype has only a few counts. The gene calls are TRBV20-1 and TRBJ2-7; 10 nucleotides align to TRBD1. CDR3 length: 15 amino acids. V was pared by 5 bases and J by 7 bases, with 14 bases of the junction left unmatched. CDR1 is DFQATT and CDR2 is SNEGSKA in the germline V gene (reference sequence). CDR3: CSAPDPGTGVPEQYF. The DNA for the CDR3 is TGCAGTGCTCCCGACCCTGGGACAGGGGTTCCGGAGCAGTACTTC.

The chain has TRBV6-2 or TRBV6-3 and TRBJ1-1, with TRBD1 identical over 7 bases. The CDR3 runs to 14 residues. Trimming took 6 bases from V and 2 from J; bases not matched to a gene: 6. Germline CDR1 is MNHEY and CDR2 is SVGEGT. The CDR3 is CASRETGTNTEAFF. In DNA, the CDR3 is TGTGCCAGCAGGGAGACAGGGACTAACACTGAAGCTTTCTTT.

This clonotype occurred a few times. CDR3 in amino acids: CASSRALNYGYTF. For the CDR3, the DNA is TGTGCCAGCAGTCGGGCCTTAAACTATGGCTACACCTTC. The chain carries TRBV12-3 or TRBV12-4 and TRBJ1-2, with D unresolved. V was cut by 5 bases and J by 2 bases, with 9 bases left in between. This CDR3 is 13 amino acids long.

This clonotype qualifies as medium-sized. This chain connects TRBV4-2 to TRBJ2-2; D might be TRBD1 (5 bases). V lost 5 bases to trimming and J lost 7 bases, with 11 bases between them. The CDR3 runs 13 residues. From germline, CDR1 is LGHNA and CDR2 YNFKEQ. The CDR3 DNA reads TGTGCCAGCAGCTCGAAGCAGGGCGGGGAGCTGTTTTTT. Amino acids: CASSSKQGGELFF.

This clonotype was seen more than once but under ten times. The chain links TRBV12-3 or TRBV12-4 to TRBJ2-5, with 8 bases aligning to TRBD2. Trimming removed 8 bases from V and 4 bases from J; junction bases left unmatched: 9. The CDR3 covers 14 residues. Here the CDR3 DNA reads TGTGCCAGCGGCATAGGGGGACTAGGAGAGACCCAGTACTTC. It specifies CASGIGGLGETQYF.

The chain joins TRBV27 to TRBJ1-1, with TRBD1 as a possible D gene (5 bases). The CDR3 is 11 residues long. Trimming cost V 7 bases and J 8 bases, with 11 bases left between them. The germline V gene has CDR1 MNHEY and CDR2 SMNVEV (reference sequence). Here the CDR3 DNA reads TGTGCCAGCACAAGAGGGGTGGAAGCTTTCTTT. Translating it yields CASTRGVEAFF.